This T cell receptor beta chain was sequenced during a study of blood T cell repertoires in COVID-19. Study as a whole: COVID-19 samples from acute and convalescent phases originated in the United States, Italy and Spain. T cells, B-cell-depleted T cells, or PBMCs provided the cDNA or gDNA that served as material.

Trimming took 0 bases from V and 3 from J, leaving 12 bases between them. The CDR3 totals 15 residues. Germline-derived CDR1 and CDR2 are SGHTA and FQGNSA. Per the original methods: Counts of nucleated cells, estimated from reference gene primer amplification, were obtained. Sequencing was performed with immunoSEQ multiplex PCR; in TCRdb, only in-frame clones are kept and a portion is missing. The DNA gave D and trimming, while V, J and clone size come from that table. The sample holds 100,000 or so clones; about 86% are singletons and the top ten take approximately 6.8%. The specimen was peripheral blood. This chain connects TRBV7-2 to TRBJ2-7; tentatively, D is TRBD2 (7 bases). This receptor was identified in a man in his 60s with acute or convalescent COVID-19. DNA for the CDR3: TGTGCCAGCAGCTTAGCGAGGGGGGGACTCTACGAGCAGTACTTC. Protein product: CASSLARGGLYEQYF.